This TCR beta chain was sequenced for a study of CD8 T cells in Susac syndrome. The CDR3 has 12 residues. Germline assignment: CDR1 ENHRY and CDR2 SYGVKD. Trimming removed 7 bases at V and 4 bases at J, with 10 bases between. Comments on this clonotype: Its target is not known.

Reverse transcription of roughly 0.5 to 1 ug RNA used random hexamers. TCRdb re-called the immunoSEQ multiplex PCR reads with MiXCR, one entry per CDR3 protein. The sample lists about 110,000 distinct CDR3 sequences, approximately 94% occurring once. The study's findings and limits: As the study acknowledged, the number of individuals who were part of its TCR sequencing and HLA analysis was relatively small. The greatest CD8+ clonal expansion in Susac occurred in TEMRA cells and in active patients.

Sequencing used CD8+ T cells from PBMCs. The origin of this receptor is a human donor with Susac syndrome. This chain connects TRBV10-3 to TRBJ1-2; possible D gene TRBD1, 6 bases. The CDR3 sequence: CAITQGGYGYTF. CDR3 nucleotides: TGTGCCATCACACAGGGCGGCTATGGCTACACCTTC.